The 11 T cell receptor beta chains below all came from one sample that was sequenced in a study of T cell responses to AZD1222 COVID-19 vaccine. The method was immunoSEQ multiplex PCR; TCRdb's version includes in-frame clones alone and lacks a portion of them. The sample lists about 140,000 clones; around nine tenths were seen once. Material: peripheral blood, obtained on day 0 of AZD1222 vaccination. The receptors here all came from an adult in good health.

The chain has TRBV19 and TRBJ2-1; maybe TRBD2 (6 bases). The V end lost 5 bases, the J end lost 0 bases, and 11 bases lay between the germline ends. The CDR3 has 15 residues. CDR1 LNHDA and CDR2 SQIVND come from the germline V gene (reference sequence). CDR3 bases: TGTGCCAGTAGTCCCGCGGGATCCTCCTACAATGAGCAGTTCTTC. This codes for CASSPAGSSYNEQFF.

This clone came up once. The chain combines TRBV7-9 with TRBJ2-7, with 10 bases lining up with TRBD1. The CDR3 is 15 amino acids. Trimming removed 4 bases from V and 4 bases from J; junction bases left unmatched: 7. Germline V gene sequence: CDR1 SEHNR, CDR2 FQNEAQ (reference sequence). CDR3 DNA sequence: TGTGCCAGCAGCTCGTTGGACAGGGGGGTTTACGAGCAGTACTTC. Its protein is CASSSLDRGVYEQYF.

The rearrangement links TRBV7-8 to TRBJ1-5; D is unclear. Germline V gives CDR1 SGHVS, CDR2 FQNEAQ. Trimming removed 3 bases at V and 2 bases at J, with 5 bases between. The CDR3 contains 13 residues. The CDR3 DNA reads TGTGCCAGCAGCTTCCTTGGCAATCAGCCCCAGCATTTT. The encoded protein is CASSFLGNQPQHF. Using reference TRBV7-8 and TRBJ1-5 for the parts outside the CDR3, the full variable domain is GAGVSQSPRYKVAKRGQDVALRCDPISGHVSLFWYQQALGQGPEFLTYFQNEAQLDKSGLPSDRFFAERPEGSVSTLKIQRTQQEDSAVYLCASSFLGNQPQHFGDGTRLSIL.

The chain is built from TRBV6-1 and TRBJ2-3, with 8 bases lining up with TRBD2. The germline gives CDR1 MNHNS, CDR2 SASEGT. The ends lost 2 bases at V and 0 bases at J; junction bases unmatched: 1. The CDR3 length is 15 residues. The CDR3 protein is CASSELAGSTDTQYF. The CDR3 DNA reads TGTGCCAGCAGTGAACTAGCGGGTAGCACAGATACGCAGTATTTT.

The genes are TRBV11-3 and TRBJ2-3; D possibly uses TRBD1 or TRBD2 (5 bases each). V was shortened by 6 bases and J by 0 bases, with 19 bases between the two germline ends. The CDR3 sequence is 17 residues long. Germline CDR1 is SGHNT and CDR2 is YENEEA. The CDR3 DNA follows: TGTGCCAGCAGTCCAAGGTTTGGGACGGCTAGCACAGATACGCAGTATTTT. Protein sequence: CASSPRFGTASTDTQYF.

V is TRBV6-5 and J is TRBJ1-1, with 8 nucleotides matching TRBD1. Looked up from germline, CDR1 is MNHEY and CDR2 is SVGAGI. CDR3 length: 14 amino acids. The trim removed 7 bases at V and 6 bases at J, leaving 10 bases unmatched. The CDR3: CASTLGQGAAEAFF. The DNA for the CDR3 is TGTGCCAGCACCTTGGGGCAGGGGGCGGCTGAAGCTTTCTTT.

This chain joins TRBV7-8 and TRBJ1-6; 8 bases align to TRBD1. The germline gives CDR1 SGHVS, CDR2 FQNEAQ. Trimming cost V 1 base and J 7 bases; bases outside gene matches: 3. The CDR3 has 15 amino acids. CDR3 DNA: TGTGCCAGCAGCTTAGGGCAGGGGGCGAATTCACCCCTCCACTTT. Protein sequence: CASSLGQGANSPLHF.

This CDR3 is CASSQDMGSYSGNTIYF. The CDR3 DNA reads TGTGCCAGCAGCCAGGACATGGGCAGTTACTCTGGAAACACCATATATTTT. This chain connects TRBV4-2 to TRBJ1-3; D possibly corresponds to TRBD1 (5 bases). The CDR3 covers 17 residues. V was trimmed by 3 bases and J by 0 bases, leaving 15 bases between them. The germline gives CDR1 LGHNA, CDR2 YNFKEQ.

The chain combines TRBV10-3 with TRBJ2-1, with TRBD2 matching 8 bases. CDR1 and CDR2 from the germline V gene are ENHRY and SYGVKD. The CDR3 is 15 residues long. The V and J ends lost 6 bases and 9 bases, in that order; junction bases with no gene match: 13. The DNA for the CDR3 is TGTGCCATCAGCTACGCCCAAGCGGGAGAGGGTGAGCAGTTCTTC. This encodes CAISYAQAGEGEQFF.

This chain joins TRBV5-4 and TRBJ2-1; D possibly uses TRBD1 or TRBD2 (5 bases each). V was clipped by 4 bases and J by 5 bases, with 10 bases between them. Germline V gene sequence: CDR1 SGHNT, CDR2 YYREEE (reference sequence). This CDR3 contains 13 residues. CDR3 DNA sequence: TGTGCCAGCAGCCCGGGACCGGACAATGAGCAGTTCTTC. Translation: CASSPGPDNEQFF.

The chain recombines TRBV13 with TRBJ2-2; D remains ambiguous. Germline V gene sequence: CDR1 PRHDT, CDR2 FYEKMQ (reference sequence). With 5 bases removed from V and 7 bases from J, the gap between germline ends came to 11 bases. The CDR3 is 13 residues long. The CDR3 DNA is TGTGCCAGCAGCCCCGCCGCCCTCGGGGAGCTGTTTTTT. The encoded protein is CASSPAALGELFF.